A selection of T cell receptor beta chains follows, all from one sample in a study of blood T cell repertoires in COVID-19. Profiling relied on immunoSEQ multiplex PCR, and the TCRdb table lists in-frame clones only, not all of them. The sample carries a few hundred thousand clones, approximately 90% recorded once. What was sequenced was peripheral blood. The source is a woman aged 40 to 49 who had recovered from COVID-19. The CDR3 runs from the conserved cysteine through the conserved F or W. The order of the fields is V gene, clone size, J gene, D gene, CDR3 DNA, CDR3 protein. A D gene is named only where the DNA matches it firmly. Only part of the rows carry a size: once, few, many, or a class if the clone is expanded.

TRBV7-2	NA	TRBJ2-3	TRBD2	TGTGCCAGCAGCCCCCAAAGCGGGAGGGCCGGAGATACGCAGTATTTT	CASSPQSGRAGDTQYF
TRBV7-2	NA	TRBJ1-3	NA	TGTGCCAGCAGCCCCGACCCGGGGGGGAACACCATATATTTT	CASSPDPGGNTIYF
TRBV29-1	NA	TRBJ2-3	TRBD1	TGCAGCGTCGCCCGACAGGGGGGCACAGATACGCAGTATTTT	CSVARQGGTDTQYF
TRBV7-2	NA	TRBJ2-5	NA	TGTGCCAGCAGCTTCGGATGGGGCCGCCAAGAGACCCAGTACTTC	CASSFGWGRQETQYF
TRBV6-2/TRBV6-3	NA	TRBJ2-1	NA	TGTGCCAGCAGTTGGGCCCCGTACAATGAGCAGTTCTTC	CASSWAPYNEQFF
TRBV6-6	NA	TRBJ2-1	TRBD2	TGTGCCGGGGGGGGGACCCACAATGAGCAGTTCTTC	CAGGGTHNEQFF
TRBV7-6	NA	TRBJ2-1	NA	TGTGCCAGCAGCCCCACGGGGAATGAGCAGTTCTTC	CASSPTGNEQFF
TRBV20-1	NA	TRBJ2-2	NA	TGCAGTGCTCCTGACTACGGGGAGCTGTTTTTT	CSAPDYGELFF
TRBV9	NA	TRBJ1-6	NA	TGTGCCAGCAGCGTAGAAGCAGGGCAGAATTCACCCCTCCACTTT	CASSVEAGQNSPLHF
TRBV6-5	NA	TRBJ1-3	NA	TGTGCCAGCAGGGGGCGAAACACCATATATTTT	CASRGRNTIYF
TRBV3-1/TRBV3-2	NA	TRBJ1-5	NA	TGTGCCAGCAGCCCAGAGGGGGGGCAGCAATGTCAGCCCCAGCATTTT	CASSPEGGQQCQPQHF
TRBV7-3	NA	TRBJ2-3	NA	TGTGCCAGCCGCGCAGGAGGCTTCACAGATACGCAGTATTTT	CASRAGGFTDTQYF
TRBV5-1	many	TRBJ1-1	NA	TGCGCCAGCAGCTTGGGGGCAGCCGAGGGCACTGAAGCTTTCTTT	CASSLGAAEGTEAFF
TRBV7-2	NA	TRBJ1-4	NA	TGTGCCAGCGCCCGGCCTAGGGAAAAACTGTTTTTT	CASARPREKLFF
TRBV7-3	once	TRBJ1-1	NA	TGTGCCAGCAGCCCCCACAGGTTGGGGAACACTGAAGCTTTCTTT	CASSPHRLGNTEAFF
TRBV19	once	TRBJ1-1	NA	TGTGCCAGTAGTACGGGACACCGGCGCACTGAAGCTTTCTTT	CASSTGHRRTEAFF
TRBV7-9	NA	TRBJ1-4	NA	TGTGCCAGCAGGTGGGGCAGGGGAACAACTAATGAAAAACTGTTTTTT	CASRWGRGTTNEKLFF
TRBV5-6	NA	TRBJ1-1	NA	TGTGCCAGCAGCATGAACCCCACCGTCGGCACTGAAGCTTTCTTT	CASSMNPTVGTEAFF
TRBV2	once	TRBJ2-1	TRBD1	TGTGCCAGCACCACGGGACAGGGTCCCTACAATGAGCAGTTCTTC	CASTTGQGPYNEQFF
TRBV19	NA	TRBJ1-1	NA	TGTGCCAGTAGCCCGGGACAACTGAACACTGAAGCTTTCTTT	CASSPGQLNTEAFF
TRBV3-1/TRBV3-2	once	TRBJ1-4	NA	TGTGCCAGCAGCCAAGGGGGCACCCGATCTGGTGAAAAACTGTTTTTT	CASSQGGTRSGEKLFF
TRBV4-1	NA	TRBJ2-7	NA	TGCGCCAGCAGCCAAGAACCCCTAGGTCCCTACGAGCAGTACTTC	CASSQEPLGPYEQYF
TRBV7-9	NA	TRBJ2-2	NA	TGTGCCAGCAGCGGCGGGACGCACACCGGGGAGCTGTTTTTT	CASSGGTHTGELFF
TRBV30	NA	TRBJ1-6	TRBD1	TGTGCCTGGAGTGTGGCCCTACAGGGGGCATCTCTCTTT	CAWSVALQGASLF
TRBV7-9	NA	TRBJ2-3	TRBD2	TGTGCCAGCAGCTCAGTAGCGGGAGGTGGGACAGATACGCAGTATTTT	CASSSVAGGGTDTQYF
TRBV18	NA	TRBJ2-7	TRBD2	TGTGCCAGCTCACCAATTAGCGGGAGGGACCACGAGCAGTACTTC	CASSPISGRDHEQYF
TRBV20-1	NA	TRBJ1-1	NA	TGCAGTGCTAGTTCGGGTTACACTGAAGCTTTCTTT	CSASSGYTEAFF
TRBV15	NA	TRBJ2-7	TRBD2	TGTGCCACCCGTGGGGCGGGAGCGGGTGAGCAGTACTTC	CATRGAGAGEQYF
TRBV14	NA	TRBJ2-2	TRBD2	TGTGCCAGCAGCTCCGCCGGGGGAGGGACCGGGGAGCTGTTTTTT	CASSSAGGGTGELFF
TRBV27	once	TRBJ1-2	NA	TGTGCCAGCAGTTTCCGCGACAGATACTATGGCTACACCTTC	CASSFRDRYYGYTF
TRBV13	NA	TRBJ2-2	NA	TGTGCCAGCAGCAGGGGGTCCCCCGGGGAGCTGTTTTTT	CASSRGSPGELFF
TRBV2	NA	TRBJ1-2	TRBD1	TGTGCCAGCAGTGCCGGACAGGGCGGGTATGGCTACACCTTC	CASSAGQGGYGYTF
TRBV3-1/TRBV3-2	NA	TRBJ1-2	TRBD1	TGTGCCAGCAGCCGGGGACAGGGCTTACGCCCTAACTATGGCTACACCTTC	CASSRGQGLRPNYGYTF
TRBV19	NA	TRBJ1-1	TRBD1	TGTGCCAGTAGTATGGGACAGGGGCGCATAACCCCCAACACTGAAGCTTTCTTT	CASSMGQGRITPNTEAFF
TRBV12-3/TRBV12-4	NA	TRBJ2-1	NA	TGTGCCAGCCGGGGGTCCCTTGGGAATGAGCAGTTCTTC	CASRGSLGNEQFF
TRBV30	NA	TRBJ1-5	NA	TGTGCCTGGAGTAGCAAGGGGTATGGCCAGCCCCAGCATTTT	CAWSSKGYGQPQHF
TRBV4-3	NA	TRBJ2-1	TRBD2	TGCGCCAGCAGCCAAGATTGGACTAGCGGACGGGGGGAGCAGTTCTTC	CASSQDWTSGRGEQFF
TRBV7-2	NA	TRBJ1-1	NA	TGTGCCAGCACCACGTGGGACAAAGATGGAGCTTTCTTT	CASTTWDKDGAFF
TRBV29-1	once	TRBJ2-7	NA	TGCAGCGGGGGCGCCGGGGGACGACAGTACTTC	CSGGAGGRQYF
TRBV2	NA	TRBJ2-1	NA	TGTGCCAGCAGTGTAGGGGGGGGTGAGCAGTTCTTC	CASSVGGGEQFF
TRBV2	NA	TRBJ2-7	TRBD2	TGTGCCAGCAGGCTAGCGGTGAGCTACGAGCAGTACTTC	CASRLAVSYEQYF
TRBV6-5	NA	TRBJ2-1	TRBD2	TGTGCCAGCGATGGGGTAGCGGGAGCGGGAAATGAGCAGTTCTTC	CASDGVAGAGNEQFF
TRBV4-2	NA	TRBJ1-3	TRBD1	TGTGCCAGCAGCCAAGACCCAGGGGGCCGTGTGGACACCATATATTTT	CASSQDPGGRVDTIYF
TRBV4-1	once	TRBJ1-5	NA	TGCGCCAGCAGCCAAGGGAAGGGGCGCCCGGGTCAGCCCCAGCATTTT	CASSQGKGRPGQPQHF
TRBV2	NA	TRBJ1-1	NA	TGTGCCAGCAGCCCCGACCCTGGGACTGATGAAGCTTTCTTT	CASSPDPGTDEAFF
TRBV27	NA	TRBJ1-1	NA	TGTGCCAGCATCCCCCTGGGCCCCGTCTCGAACACTGAAGCTTTCTTT	CASIPLGPVSNTEAFF
TRBV5-4	NA	TRBJ1-1	NA	TGTGCCAGCAGCTCCCGGGTCTTAAACACTGAAGCTTTCTTT	CASSSRVLNTEAFF
TRBV30	NA	TRBJ2-5	TRBD1	TGTGCCTGGATGCAGGGGGCTCAGTACTTC	CAWMQGAQYF
TRBV4-1	NA	TRBJ2-1	NA	TGCGCCAGCAGCTCTCTAGGGGGGGTCTACAATGAGCAGTTCTTC	CASSSLGGVYNEQFF
TRBV6-5	NA	TRBJ2-7	NA	TGTGCCAGCAGTTCCCGGACATATCAGGAGTACGAGCAGTACTTC	CASSSRTYQEYEQYF
TRBV7-2	NA	TRBJ1-5	NA	TGTGCCAGCAGCTTGGGAGGGGCCAGGAGCAATCAGCCCCAGCATTTT	CASSLGGARSNQPQHF
TRBV7-2	NA	TRBJ1-3	NA	TGTGCCAGCAGCTTAGGTCTTCCAGGGGCTGGAAACACCATATATTTT	CASSLGLPGAGNTIYF
TRBV7-6	NA	TRBJ1-2	NA	TGTGCCAGCAGCTTAGGGGGCGGCTATGGCTACACCTTC	CASSLGGGYGYTF